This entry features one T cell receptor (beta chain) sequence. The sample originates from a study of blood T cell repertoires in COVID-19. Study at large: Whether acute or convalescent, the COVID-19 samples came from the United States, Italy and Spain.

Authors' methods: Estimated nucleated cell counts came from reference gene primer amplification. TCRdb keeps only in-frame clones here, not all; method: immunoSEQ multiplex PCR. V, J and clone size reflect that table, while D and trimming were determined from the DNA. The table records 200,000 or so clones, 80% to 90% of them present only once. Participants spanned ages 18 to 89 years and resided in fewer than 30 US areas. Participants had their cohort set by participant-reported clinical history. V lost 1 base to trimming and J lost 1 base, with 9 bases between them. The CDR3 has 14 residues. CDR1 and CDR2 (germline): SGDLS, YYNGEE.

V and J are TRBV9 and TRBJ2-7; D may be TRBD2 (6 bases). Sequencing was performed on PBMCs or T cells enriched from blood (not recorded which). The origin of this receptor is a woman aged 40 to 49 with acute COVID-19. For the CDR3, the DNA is TGTGCCAGCAGCGTAATGGGGACTTCCTACGAGCAGTACTTC. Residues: CASSVMGTSYEQYF.